These 22 T cell receptor beta chains share one sample of origin, sequenced in a study of T cells after yellow fever vaccination. TCRdb processed the 5' RACE reads anew with MiXCR; each CDR3 protein has one entry. The data contain some 300,000 distinct CDR3 sequences, roughly 8% of them singletons. Source: PBMCs, taken roughly 45 days after the first yellow fever vaccination. These receptors came from a man between 18 and 35 years old who received the YFV17D yellow fever vaccine.

The chain carries TRBV20-1 and TRBJ1-6, with TRBD1 identical over 7 bases. The ends lost 6 bases at V and 0 bases at J; junction bases unmatched: 17. The germline CDR1 and CDR2 sequences are DFQATT and SNEGSKA (reference sequence). This CDR3 is 19 amino acids long. The CDR3 sequence: CSATWSGDSPSSYNSPLHF. The CDR3 coding sequence is TGCAGTGCAACCTGGTCTGGGGACAGCCCAAGCTCCTATAATTCACCCCTCCACTTT.

This clonotype appeared many times. V usage is TRBV6-5 and J usage is TRBJ1-4; D is unclear. The V gene's germline CDR1 is MNHEY and CDR2 SVGAGI. CDR3 size: 13 residues. V shed 5 bases and J shed 5 bases, with 9 bases lying between them. DNA for the CDR3: TGTGCCAGCAGTCGCGATCGAAATGAAAAACTGTTTTTT. Its protein product is CASSRDRNEKLFF.

This clonotype occurred many times. The chain combines TRBV7-9 with TRBJ2-2; the D is unclear. V was shortened by 0 bases and J by 6 bases, with 5 bases between the two germline ends. The CDR3 is 13 amino acids. Germline-derived CDR1 and CDR2 are SEHNR and FQNEAQ (reference sequence). For the CDR3, the DNA is TGTGCCAGCAGCTTAGCGGCACCCGGGGAGCTGTTTTTT. It encodes CASSLAAPGELFF. The full variable domain, completed using reference TRBV7-9 and TRBJ2-2, is DTGVSQNPRHKITKRGQNVTFRCDPISEHNRLYWYRQTLGQGPEFLTYFQNEAQLEKSRLLSDRFSAERPKGSFSTLEIQRTEQGDSAMYLCASSLAAPGELFFGEGSRLTVL.

The V gene is TRBV20-1, the J gene TRBJ2-1, with D possibly matching TRBD1 (6 bases). V gave up 4 bases and J gave up 8 bases, with 15 bases separating them. Germline V gene lookup returns CDR1 DFQATT and CDR2 SNEGSKA (reference sequence). CDR3 length: 13 amino acids. In DNA form, the CDR3 reads TGCAGTGCTATTGACAGGCCCTGGGATGAGCAGTTCTTC. Encoded protein: CSAIDRPWDEQFF.

This clonotype came up many times. The rearrangement joins TRBV9 to TRBJ1-1; a possible D gene is TRBD1 (5 bases). Germline V gene lookup returns CDR1 SGDLS and CDR2 YYNGEE. With 1 base removed from V and 4 bases from J, the gap between germline ends came to 8 bases. The CDR3 covers 13 residues. The CDR3 nucleotides read TGTGCCAGCAGCGTAACCGGGACCACTGAAGCTTTCTTT. This gives the protein CASSVTGTTEAFF.

This clonotype was observed a handful of times. This chain joins TRBV6-5 and TRBJ2-3; D gene ambiguous. Per the germline V gene, CDR1 is MNHEY and CDR2 is SVGAGI. V was cut by 1 base and J by 2 bases, with 4 bases left in between. CDR3 length: 13 residues. The CDR3 is CASSYYPTDTQYF. The DNA of the CDR3 is TGTGCCAGCAGTTACTATCCCACAGATACGCAGTATTTT.

This clonotype was recorded many times. The gene calls are TRBV7-9 and TRBJ2-5, with a weak D call TRBD1 (5 bases). Per germline, CDR1 SEHNR and CDR2 FQNEAQ (reference sequence). Trimming shortened V by 3 bases and J by 5 bases, and 16 bases separated the two germline ends. The CDR3 consists of 15 residues. The CDR3 nucleotides are TGTGCCAGCAGCTTGGGCGCAACAGGTACCGAGACCCAGTACTTC. Translated, it gives CASSLGATGTETQYF.

This clonotype was recorded a few times. The chain combines TRBV5-1 with TRBJ2-3, with D unclear. Between the trimmed V and J ends, which lost 0 bases and 5 bases, there was a span of 13 bases. The CDR3 is 15 residues long. Germline CDR1 reads SGHRS; CDR2 reads YFSETQ. CDR3 DNA: TGCGCCAGCAGCTTGGACGGCAACCCTCAAGATACGCAGTATTTT. It encodes CASSLDGNPQDTQYF.

This clonotype was recorded at least ten times. The chain combines TRBV20-1 with TRBJ2-1, with TRBD1 as a possible D gene (6 bases). The germline V and J ends were trimmed by 6 bases and 1 base, with 13 bases remaining between them. The CDR3 covers 14 residues. Germline CDR1 reads DFQATT; CDR2 reads SNEGSKA (reference sequence). CDR3 DNA sequence: TGCAGTGCCACAGGGAACTGGTCCTACAATGAGCAGTTCTTC. It encodes CSATGNWSYNEQFF.

The V and J genes are TRBV20-1 and TRBJ2-7, with 7 bases identical to TRBD1. Germline V gene lookup returns CDR1 DFQATT and CDR2 SNEGSKA (reference sequence). The CDR3 consists of 13 residues. DNA of the CDR3: TGCTGCTTCTGGGGCTCGACAGGGAACGAGCAGTACGTC. It specifies CCFWGSTGNEQYV.

The J gene is TRBJ2-1, the V gene TRBV3-1; 7 nucleotides line up with TRBD2. Germline CDR1 and CDR2: LGHDT and YNNKEL (reference sequence). The CDR3 spans 15 residues. Unmatched junction bases numbered 11, after V lost 10 bases and J lost 2 bases. DNA for the CDR3: TGTGCCACCACCCATGTACTAGCGCCCTACAATGAGCAGTTCTTC. Residues: CATTHVLAPYNEQFF.

The chain has TRBV21-1 and TRBJ2-7; the table names TRBD1, a call not compared with the DNA. TRBV21-1 is given as a pseudogene. The CDR3 is made up of 14 amino acids. DNA of the CDR3: TGTGCCAGCAGCATCTGGACAGGGGGCTACGAGCAGTACTTC. Translation gives CASSIWTGGYEQYF.

The V call is TRBV5-1, the J call TRBJ2-3; 7 bases agree with TRBD1. Germline V gives CDR1 SGHRS, CDR2 YFSETQ. With 2 bases clipped from V and 4 bases from J, the junction kept 10 bases outside the gene matches. The CDR3 loop spans 16 amino acids. CDR3 sequence: CASSFRLGQPADTQYF. In nucleotides, the CDR3 is TGCGCCAGCAGCTTCCGCCTGGGACAGCCGGCAGATACGCAGTATTTT. Based on the CDR3 plus reference TRBV5-1 and TRBJ2-3, the full variable domain is KAGVTQTPRYLIKTRGQQVTLSCSPISGHRSVSWYQQTPGQGLQFLFEYFSETQRNKGNFPGRFSGRQFSNSRSEMNVSTLELGDSALYLCASSFRLGQPADTQYFGPGTRLTVL.

This clonotype showed up just a few times. CDR3 coding DNA: TGCAGCGTTGTCCAGGAGACAGCATATGGCTACACCTTC. This codes for CSVVQETAYGYTF. This chain links TRBV29-1 with TRBJ1-2, with D maybe TRBD1 (5 bases). Looked up from germline, CDR1 is SQVTM and CDR2 is ANQGSEA. This CDR3 region has 13 residues. V lost 4 bases, J lost 5 bases, and 14 bases lay in between.

This chain links TRBV12-5 with TRBJ2-1; 14 positions agree with TRBD2. Trimming at V came to 6 bases and at J to 0 bases, leaving 10 bases not matched to a gene. The CDR3 runs 19 residues. Germline-derived CDR1 and CDR2 are LGHNT and FRNRAP. The CDR3 DNA is TGTGCTAGTGGCCGAACCAGGACTAGCGGGGGGACCTCCTACAATGAGCAGTTCTTC. It translates to CASGRTRTSGGTSYNEQFF.

This chain links TRBV11-2 with TRBJ2-1; TRBD2 aligns across 9 bases. Losses at the gene ends were 7 bases for V and 8 bases for J; bases not matched to a gene: 15. The CDR3 runs 16 residues. The germline V gene encodes CDR1 SGHAT and CDR2 FQNNGV. DNA of the CDR3: TGTGCCAGCACGGCGGGGTCTAGCGGGGTAGTCGATGAGCAGTTCTTC. It encodes CASTAGSSGVVDEQFF. Full variable domain (rest looked up from reference TRBV11-2 and TRBJ2-1): EAGVAQSPRYKIIEKRQSVAFWCNPISGHATLYWYQQILGQGPKLLIQFQNNGVVDDSQLPKDRFSAERLKGVDSTLKIQPAKLEDSAVYLCASTAGSSGVVDEQFFGPGTRLTVL.

V is TRBV12-3 or TRBV12-4 and J is TRBJ2-3, with no clear D. CDR3 size: 14 residues. Trimming cost V 5 bases and J 3 bases, with 12 bases left between them. Here the CDR3 DNA reads TGTGCCAGCAGTCCCTCCGTTGGGACAGATACGCAGTATTTT. Translation gives CASSPSVGTDTQYF.

This clonotype occurred a few times. The CDR3 sequence: CASSLFASGAGDQPQHF. DNA for the CDR3: TGTGCCAGCAGCTTGTTTGCTTCGGGGGCAGGGGATCAGCCCCAGCATTTT. The chain has TRBV5-5 and TRBJ1-5; a possible D gene is TRBD1 (6 bases). The CDR3 consists of 17 residues. V lost 1 base and J lost 5, with 19 bases in between. Germline V CDR1 and CDR2: SGHKS, YYEKEE (reference sequence).

The rearrangement uses TRBV3-1 and TRBJ2-2; no reliable D call. The V end was cut by 1 base, the J end by 3 bases, with 12 bases between. The CDR3 has 16 amino acids. Germline V gene data show CDR1 as LGHDT and CDR2 as YNNKEL (reference sequence). DNA of the CDR3: TGTGCCAGCAGCCAAGGACCAATCGGGTACACCGGGGAGCTGTTTTTT. Protein: CASSQGPIGYTGELFF.

This clonotype was recorded a few times. V usage is TRBV28 and J usage is TRBJ1-2; D is undetermined. Germline V CDR1 and CDR2: MDHEN, SYDVKM. This CDR3 has 13 residues. Trimming took off 2 bases at V and 2 bases at J, with 6 bases between the two ends. The CDR3 DNA is TGTGCCAGCAGTTTAAGCCGGAACTATGGCTACACCTTC. Translated: CASSLSRNYGYTF.

This clonotype was recorded many times. The genes are TRBV5-5 and TRBJ1-1; 9 positions match TRBD1. Germline V gene sequence: CDR1 SGHKS, CDR2 YYEKEE (reference sequence). The CDR3 sequence is 15 residues long. After removal of 3 bases from V and 5 bases from J, the junction contained 8 bases not matched to a gene. The CDR3 sequence is CASSSSGTGWTEAFF. CDR3 coding DNA: TGTGCCAGCAGCTCCTCCGGGACAGGGTGGACTGAAGCTTTCTTT.

This chain's CDR3 is CASSSGAGSQHF. CDR3 sequence (DNA): TGTGCCAGCAGTTCAGGTGCAGGGAGCCAGCATTTT. The gene calls are TRBV7-2 and TRBJ1-5, with a tentative D call TRBD1 (5 bases). CDR1 is SGHTA, CDR2 FQGNSA, per germline. There are 12 residues in the CDR3. Trimming stripped 6 bases from V and 12 bases from J, with 15 bases between.